This TCR beta chain was identified in a study of PD-1 blockade in classical Hodgkin lymphoma. Study-wide results and limits: Compared with healthy donors, newly diagnosed patients reportedly showed lower baseline TCR diversity. It was CD4+ TCR diversity, not CD8+, that rose significantly by C4D1.

Clones were read by immunoSEQ multiplex PCR, and TCRdb kept only the in-frame ones, dropping some. Among under 35,000 clones listed, 72% were seen once. Time point reported: cycle 4 day 1 (C4D1), after 6 weeks of nivolumab. Brentuximab vedotin exposure varied among the patients, all of whom had relapsed after autologous stem cell transplantation. As regards this clone: Its target is not known.

Sequenced material: peripheral blood mononuclear cells (PBMCs), taken before the fourth cycle of nivolumab. The sequence came from a human donor with classical Hodgkin lymphoma.

The CDR3 sequence: CASSAGDTEAFF. Here the CDR3 DNA reads TGTGCCAGCAGCGCCGGGGATACTGAAGCTTTCTTT. The gene calls are TRBV5-6 and TRBJ1-1; the D is unclear. Per the germline V gene, CDR1 is SGHDT and CDR2 is YYEEEE. The V end was cut by 4 bases, the J end by 5 bases, with 9 bases between. The CDR3 runs to 12 residues.